These 13 T cell receptor beta chains came from one sample sequenced in a study of blood T cell repertoires in COVID-19 (dated by TCRdb to about 2020). The library was produced with the immunoSEQ multiplex PCR assay. Sourced from immuneACCESS, this table was stored by TCRdb with only in-frame sequences that have V and J called. A share of the clones is absent; for the studies checked, an unresolved V gene accounts for under half, and the remainder has no known explanation. Present in this sample are roughly 55,000 clones, 60% to 85% of which were seen just once. The top ten clones comprise about 15% of the sample. The sequenced sample was peripheral blood. The origin of the receptors is a human donor with active or convalescent COVID-19. The donor label of this sample is uncertain.

The rearrangement joins TRBV5-8 to TRBJ2-7, with no clear D. CDR3 length: 13 amino acids. V dropped 2 bases and J dropped 1 base, with 7 bases sitting between them. Germline V gene sequence: CDR1 SGHTS, CDR2 YDEGEE. The CDR3 DNA reads TGTGCCAGCAGCTTCCCAGGATCCTACGAGCAGTACTTC. Encoded protein: CASSFPGSYEQYF.

This clone turned up a few times. V gene TRBV11-2 combines with J gene TRBJ2-7; 13 nucleotides agree with TRBD2. In germline, CDR1 is SGHAT, CDR2 FQNNGV. CDR3 length: 16 residues. The junction had 6 bases not matched to a gene; V was cut back by 3 bases and J by 4 bases. The CDR3: CASSFDGLAGVYEQYF. DNA for the CDR3: TGTGCCAGCAGCTTCGATGGACTAGCGGGAGTGTACGAGCAGTACTTC.

The CDR3 here is CASSQGAGTYEQYF. CDR3 coding DNA: TGTGCCAGCAGCCAAGGTGCAGGGACCTACGAGCAGTACTTC. V is TRBV14 and J is TRBJ2-7; TRBD1 might be the D (5 bases). The CDR3 runs 14 residues. Trimming stripped 1 base from V and 2 bases from J, with 9 bases between. Per the germline V gene, CDR1 is SGHDN and CDR2 is FVKESK.

The sample holds a few counts of this clone. V gene TRBV15 combines with J gene TRBJ1-2, with 9 bases that match TRBD1. From germline, CDR1 is LNHNV and CDR2 YYDKDF (reference sequence). This CDR3 has 18 residues. J gave up 8 bases and V 0 bases, and 16 bases lay outside the gene matches. CDR3 amino acids: CATSRDKDRGVVIGGYTF. The CDR3 DNA is TGTGCCACCAGCAGAGATAAGGACAGGGGAGTTGTGATCGGGGGCTACACCTTC.

The chain recombines TRBV20-1 with TRBJ2-7; tentative D call: TRBD1 (5 bases). The CDR3 consists of 12 residues. Trimming stripped 3 bases from V and 2 bases from J, with 8 bases between. Germline V gene lookup returns CDR1 DFQATT and CDR2 SNEGSKA (reference sequence). The CDR3 is CSASRQTYEQYF. The CDR3 nucleotides read TGCAGTGCTAGTCGACAGACCTACGAGCAGTACTTC.

The rearrangement links TRBV19 to TRBJ1-5, with unresolved D. The CDR3 is made up of 14 amino acids. Germline loops: CDR1 LNHDA, CDR2 SQIVND (reference sequence). Trimming took off 7 bases at V and 4 bases at J, with 14 bases between the two ends. The DNA of the CDR3 is TGTGCCAGTACCCCTCGGCGGGGAAATCAGCCCCAGCATTTT. Its translation is CASTPRRGNQPQHF.

The rearrangement uses TRBV6-2 or TRBV6-3 and TRBJ1-1, with D possibly being TRBD1 (6 bases). V was clipped by 4 bases and J by 6 bases, with 9 bases between them. The CDR3 totals 12 residues. Germline V lookup: CDR1 MNHEY, CDR2 SVGEGT. The CDR3 region is CASSWGGPEAFF. In DNA, the CDR3 is TGTGCCAGCAGTTGGGGGGGGCCTGAAGCTTTCTTT.

This clone was seen a handful of times. This chain joins TRBV7-2 and TRBJ1-2; 9 positions agree with TRBD1. The CDR3 sequence is 16 residues long. CDR1 SGHTA and CDR2 FQGNSA come from the germline V gene. Trimming at V came to 3 bases and at J to 4 bases, leaving 9 bases not matched to a gene. The CDR3 nucleotides are TGTGCCAGCAGCTTGGGCACAGGGGGCAGTTTCTATGGCTACACCTTC. Amino acid sequence: CASSLGTGGSFYGYTF.

The chain recombines TRBV9 with TRBJ2-3, with TRBD2 as a possible D gene (5 bases). Trimming took off 0 bases at V and 0 bases at J, with 8 bases between the two ends. The CDR3 has 15 amino acids. CDR1 and CDR2 from the germline V gene are SGDLS and YYNGEE. CDR3 coding DNA: TGTGCCAGCAGCGTAGCGGGCGGGAGCACAGATACGCAGTATTTT. It encodes CASSVAGGSTDTQYF.

The chain is built from TRBV5-1 and TRBJ2-3, with TRBD2 identical over 7 bases. Germline V CDR1 and CDR2: SGHRS, YFSETQ. The CDR3 loop spans 14 amino acids. J gave up 3 bases and V 7 bases, and 8 bases lay outside the gene matches. DNA for the CDR3: TGCGCCAGCTGGCCGGGAGCGGGGACAGATACGCAGTATTTT. It is translated as CASWPGAGTDTQYF. Together with reference TRBV5-1 and TRBJ2-3, the CDR3 gives the full variable domain: KAGVTQTPRYLIKTRGQQVTLSCSPISGHRSVSWYQQTPGQGLQFLFEYFSETQRNKGNFPGRFSGRQFSNSRSEMNVSTLELGDSALYLCASWPGAGTDTQYFGPGTRLTVL.

This rearrangement joins TRBV30 to TRBJ1-4; the match to TRBD1 covers 8 bases. Germline CDR1 is GTSNPN and CDR2 is SVGIG (reference sequence). The trim removed 2 bases at V and 6 bases at J, leaving 5 bases unmatched. The CDR3 loop spans 14 amino acids. As DNA, the CDR3 is TGTGCCTGGAGTCACACAGGGGGGGATGAAAAACTGTTTTTT. This codes for CAWSHTGGDEKLFF.

This clone has just one count. V is TRBV28 and J is TRBJ2-2; 8 nucleotides match TRBD2. CDR3 length equals 15 residues. The V segment lost 9 bases and the J segment 4 bases; nucleotides outside the gene matches: 10. The germline gives CDR1 MDHEN, CDR2 SYDVKM. CDR3 sequence reads: CARGLGCKGTGELFF. The CDR3 DNA reads as TGTGCCAGGGGACTAGGCTGTAAGGGCACCGGGGAGCTGTTTTTT.

J is TRBJ1-2 and V is TRBV5-1, with TRBD1 matching over 7 bases. Germline V gene sequence: CDR1 SGHRS, CDR2 YFSETQ. Unmatched junction bases numbered 5, after V lost 3 bases and J lost 3 bases. The length of the CDR3 is 14 residues. The CDR3 is CASSSGGLDYGYTF. The CDR3 nucleotides are TGCGCCAGCAGCTCAGGGGGACTAGACTATGGCTACACCTTC.